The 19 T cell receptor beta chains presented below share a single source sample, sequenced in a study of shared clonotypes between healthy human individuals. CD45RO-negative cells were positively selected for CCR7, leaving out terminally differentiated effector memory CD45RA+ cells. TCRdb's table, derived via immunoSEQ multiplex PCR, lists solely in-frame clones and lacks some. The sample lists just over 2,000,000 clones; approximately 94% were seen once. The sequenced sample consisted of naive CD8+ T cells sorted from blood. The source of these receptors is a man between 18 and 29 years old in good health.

Here the CDR3 DNA reads TGTGCCAGTAGTATATTCCAGGGAGGCTACGAGCAGTACTTC. It is translated as CASSIFQGGYEQYF. J is TRBJ2-7 and V is TRBV19; TRBD2 might be the D (6 bases). The CDR3 spans 14 residues. Trimming left V 2 bases short and J 3 bases short, with 11 bases between. From germline, CDR1 is LNHDA and CDR2 SQIVND (reference sequence).

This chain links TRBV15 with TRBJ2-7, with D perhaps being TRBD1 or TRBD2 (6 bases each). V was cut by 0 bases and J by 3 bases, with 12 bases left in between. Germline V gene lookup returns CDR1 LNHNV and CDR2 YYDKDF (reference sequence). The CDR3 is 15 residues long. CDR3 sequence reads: CATSRDEQGLYEQYF. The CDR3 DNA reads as TGTGCCACCAGCAGAGATGAACAGGGACTCTACGAGCAGTACTTC.

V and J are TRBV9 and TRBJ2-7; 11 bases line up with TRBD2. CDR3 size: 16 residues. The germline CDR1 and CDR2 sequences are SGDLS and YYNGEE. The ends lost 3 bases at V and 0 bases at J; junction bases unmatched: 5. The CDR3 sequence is CASSAGLAGFSYEQYF. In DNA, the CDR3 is TGTGCCAGCAGCGCCGGACTAGCGGGTTTCTCCTACGAGCAGTACTTC.

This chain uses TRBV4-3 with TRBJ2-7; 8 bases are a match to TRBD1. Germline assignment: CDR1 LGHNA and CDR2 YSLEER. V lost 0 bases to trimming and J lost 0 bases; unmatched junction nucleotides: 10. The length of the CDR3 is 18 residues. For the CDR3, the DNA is TGCGCCAGCAGCCAAGAAACAGGGGGACTTGTTTACTCCTACGAGCAGTACTTC. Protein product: CASSQETGGLVYSYEQYF.

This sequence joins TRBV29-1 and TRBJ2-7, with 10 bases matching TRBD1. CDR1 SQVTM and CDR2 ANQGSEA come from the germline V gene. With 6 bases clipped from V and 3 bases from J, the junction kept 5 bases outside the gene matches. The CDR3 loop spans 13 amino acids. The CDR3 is CSVRTGGDYEQYF. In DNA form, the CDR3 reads TGCAGCGTCAGGACAGGGGGGGACTACGAGCAGTACTTC.

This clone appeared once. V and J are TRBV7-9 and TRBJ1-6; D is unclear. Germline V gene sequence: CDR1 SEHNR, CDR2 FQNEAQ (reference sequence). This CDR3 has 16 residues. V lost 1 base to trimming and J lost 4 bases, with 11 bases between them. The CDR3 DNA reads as TGTGCCAGCAGCTTAGGAAAAGAGACATATAATTCACCCCTCCACTTT. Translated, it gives CASSLGKETYNSPLHF.

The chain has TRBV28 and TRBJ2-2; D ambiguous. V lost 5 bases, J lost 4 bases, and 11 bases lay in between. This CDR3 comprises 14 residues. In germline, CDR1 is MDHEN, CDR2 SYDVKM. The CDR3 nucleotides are TGTGCCAGCAGTCTAGACCGGAGCACCGGGGAGCTGTTTTTT. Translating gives CASSLDRSTGELFF.

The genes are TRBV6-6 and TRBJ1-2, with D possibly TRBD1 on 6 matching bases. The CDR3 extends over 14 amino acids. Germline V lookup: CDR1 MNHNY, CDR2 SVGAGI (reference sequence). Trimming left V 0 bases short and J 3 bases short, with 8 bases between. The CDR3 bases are TGTGCCAGCAGTTACTCGGGGGCGGACTATGGCTACACCTTC. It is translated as CASSYSGADYGYTF.

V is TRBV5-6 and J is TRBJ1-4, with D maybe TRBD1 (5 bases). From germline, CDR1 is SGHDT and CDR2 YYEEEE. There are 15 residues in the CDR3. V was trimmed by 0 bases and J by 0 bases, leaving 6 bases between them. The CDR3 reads CASSLETATNEKLFF. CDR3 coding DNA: TGTGCCAGCAGCTTGGAGACAGCAACTAATGAAAAACTGTTTTTT.

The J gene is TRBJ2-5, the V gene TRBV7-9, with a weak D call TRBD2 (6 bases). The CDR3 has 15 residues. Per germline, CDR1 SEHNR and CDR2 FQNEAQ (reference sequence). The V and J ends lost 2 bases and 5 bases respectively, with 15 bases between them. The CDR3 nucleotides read TGTGCCAGCAGCTTAATGGGGGGAACGCGGGAGACCCAGTACTTC. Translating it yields CASSLMGGTRETQYF.

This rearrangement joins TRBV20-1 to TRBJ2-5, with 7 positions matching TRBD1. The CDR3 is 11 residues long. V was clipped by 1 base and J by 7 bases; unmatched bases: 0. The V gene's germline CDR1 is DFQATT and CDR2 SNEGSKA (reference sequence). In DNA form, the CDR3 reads TGCAGTGCTAGAGCAGGGGGGACCCAGTACTTC. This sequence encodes CSARAGGTQYF.

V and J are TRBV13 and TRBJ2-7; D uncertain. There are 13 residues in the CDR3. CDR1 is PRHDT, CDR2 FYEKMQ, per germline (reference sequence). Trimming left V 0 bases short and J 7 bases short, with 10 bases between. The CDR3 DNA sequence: TGTGCCAGCAGCTTAGGGGCTTTGGGGGAGCAGTACTTC. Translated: CASSLGALGEQYF. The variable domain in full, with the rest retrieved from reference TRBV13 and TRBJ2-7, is AAGVIQSPRHLIKEKRETATLKCYPIPRHDTVYWYQQGPGQDPQFLISFYEKMQSDKGSIPDRFSAQQFSDYHSELNMSSLELGDSALYFCASSLGALGEQYFGPGTRLTVT.

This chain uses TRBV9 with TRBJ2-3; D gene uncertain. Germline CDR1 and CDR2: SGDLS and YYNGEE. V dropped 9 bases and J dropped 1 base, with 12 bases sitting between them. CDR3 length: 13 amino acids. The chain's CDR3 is CATRPVGTDTQYF. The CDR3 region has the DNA TGTGCCACAAGACCCGTGGGCACAGATACGCAGTATTTT.

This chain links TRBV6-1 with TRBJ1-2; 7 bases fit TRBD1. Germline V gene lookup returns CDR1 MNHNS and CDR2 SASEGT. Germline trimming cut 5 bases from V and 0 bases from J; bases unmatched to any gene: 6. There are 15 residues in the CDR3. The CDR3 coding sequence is TGTGCCAGCAGTACCGGGACAGACCCTAACTATGGCTACACCTTC. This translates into CASSTGTDPNYGYTF.

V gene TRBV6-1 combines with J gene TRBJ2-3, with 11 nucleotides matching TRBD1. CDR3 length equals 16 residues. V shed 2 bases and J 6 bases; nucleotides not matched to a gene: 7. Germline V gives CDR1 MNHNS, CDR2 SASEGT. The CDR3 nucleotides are TGTGCCAGCAGTGAAATGTTTGGGACAGGGGGGGATACGCAGTATTTT. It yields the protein CASSEMFGTGGDTQYF.

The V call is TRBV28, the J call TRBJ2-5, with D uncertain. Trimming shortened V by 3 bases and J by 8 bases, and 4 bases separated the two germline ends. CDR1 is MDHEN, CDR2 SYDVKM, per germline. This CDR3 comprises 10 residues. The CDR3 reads CASSLGTQYF. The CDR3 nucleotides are TGTGCCAGCAGTTTGGGAACCCAGTACTTC.

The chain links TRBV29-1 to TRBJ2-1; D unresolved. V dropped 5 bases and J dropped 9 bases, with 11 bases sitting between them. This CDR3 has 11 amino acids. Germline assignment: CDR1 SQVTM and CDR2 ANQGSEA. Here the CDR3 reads CSVQNLGEQFF. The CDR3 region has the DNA TGCAGCGTTCAAAACTTAGGTGAGCAGTTCTTC.

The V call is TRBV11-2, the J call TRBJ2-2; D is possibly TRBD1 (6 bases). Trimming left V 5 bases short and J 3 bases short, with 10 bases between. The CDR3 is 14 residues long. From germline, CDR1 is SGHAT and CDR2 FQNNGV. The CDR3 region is CASSEGTYTGELFF. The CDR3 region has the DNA TGTGCCAGCAGCGAAGGGACATACACCGGGGAGCTGTTTTTT.

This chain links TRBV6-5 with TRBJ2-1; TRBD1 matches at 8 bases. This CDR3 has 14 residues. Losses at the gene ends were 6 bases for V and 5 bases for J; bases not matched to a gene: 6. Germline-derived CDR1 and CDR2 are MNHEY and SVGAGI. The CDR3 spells CASRQGDEDNEQFF. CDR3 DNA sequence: TGTGCCAGCAGACAGGGGGACGAGGACAATGAGCAGTTCTTC.